The 11 T cell receptor beta chains reported below all come from one sample, sequenced in a study of cytomegalovirus exposure and HLA in healthy donors. The PCR used 60 Vbeta and 13 Jbeta primers. Measured with immunoSEQ multiplex PCR; TCRdb has only the in-frame clones, and not every one. Among around 120,000 clones listed, roughly 80% were seen once. Sequenced input: PBMCs. These receptors all stem from a female donor in good health and CMV-seropositive.

The rearrangement joins TRBV6-6 to TRBJ2-1; 11 bases map to TRBD2. Trimming at V came to 0 bases and at J to 9 bases, leaving 7 bases not matched to a gene. Germline lookup yields CDR1 MNHNY and CDR2 SVGAGI (reference sequence). The CDR3 sequence is 16 residues long. CDR3 nucleotide sequence: TGTGCCAGCAGTTACTCTGGGCTAGCGGGGGGCGGTGAGCAGTTCTTC. Residues: CASSYSGLAGGGEQFF.

This chain joins TRBV7-2 and TRBJ1-5; the D gene is possibly TRBD1 (6 bases). This CDR3 comprises 15 residues. The germline CDR1 and CDR2 sequences are SGHTA and FQGNSA. V was pared by 3 bases and J by 0 bases, with 9 bases between. The CDR3 sequence: CASSLGASSNQPQHF. The CDR3 DNA is TGTGCCAGCAGCTTGGGGGCTTCTAGCAATCAGCCCCAGCATTTT.

The V call is TRBV7-6, the J call TRBJ2-3; maybe TRBD1 (6 bases). The V and J ends lost 2 bases and 2 bases respectively, with 14 bases between them. The CDR3 loop spans 16 amino acids. Looked up from germline, CDR1 is SGHVS and CDR2 is FNYEAQ. CDR3 nucleotides: TGTGCCAGCAGCTTAACGGCAGGGGCCTTCACAGATACGCAGTATTTT. Its protein is CASSLTAGAFTDTQYF.

V is TRBV4-1 and J is TRBJ1-2, with 9 bases fitting TRBD1. Trimming took 1 base from V and 4 from J; bases not matched to a gene: 7. The germline CDR1 and CDR2 sequences are MGHRA and YSYEKL. The CDR3 loop spans 16 amino acids. CDR3 loop: CASSQAHRQGGYGYTF. The DNA of the CDR3 is TGCGCCAGCAGCCAAGCCCACCGACAGGGGGGCTATGGCTACACCTTC.

This chain joins TRBV9 and TRBJ1-2; 9 nucleotides match TRBD1. CDR3 length: 15 residues. CDR1 and CDR2 (germline): SGDLS, YYNGEE. V was clipped by 3 bases and J by 4 bases; unmatched bases: 7. DNA for the CDR3: TGTGCCAGCAGCGCACGGACAGGGGCCGTCTATGGCTACACCTTC. Translation: CASSARTGAVYGYTF.

The gene calls are TRBV6-1 and TRBJ2-2, with D maybe TRBD1 (6 bases). The CDR3 consists of 19 residues. V was trimmed by 1 base and J by 0 bases, leaving 18 bases between them. Germline V lookup: CDR1 MNHNS, CDR2 SASEGT. CDR3 sequence (DNA): TGTGCCAGCAGTGAAGGGTTGGCGTGGGGGCGGGCGAACACCGGGGAGCTGTTTTTT. This codes for CASSEGLAWGRANTGELFF.

The chain joins TRBV6-1 to TRBJ2-5, with 7 bases fitting TRBD2. The trim removed 1 base at V and 10 bases at J, leaving 0 bases unmatched. Germline assignment: CDR1 MNHNS and CDR2 SASEGT. This CDR3 region has 11 residues. The CDR3 DNA is TGTGCCAGCAGTGAAGGGGGGGGCCAGTACTTC. The encoded protein is CASSEGGGQYF.

J is TRBJ2-7 and V is TRBV27; no definite D call. Trimming pared 5 bases from V and 2 bases from J, leaving 10 bases between. The germline CDR1 and CDR2 sequences are MNHEY and SMNVEV (reference sequence). The CDR3 is made up of 13 amino acids. CDR3 bases: TGTGCCAGCAGTCCCCGTGGAGCCTACGAGCAGTACTTC. It encodes CASSPRGAYEQYF.

The chain is built from TRBV18 and TRBJ2-5; D is perhaps TRBD2 (6 bases). V was shortened by 6 bases and J by 5 bases, with 13 bases between the two germline ends. The germline V gene has CDR1 KGHSH and CDR2 LQKENI. This CDR3 comprises 13 residues. The CDR3: CASSPLGGETQYF. The CDR3 DNA follows: TGTGCCAGCTCTCCCCTCGGAGGGGAGACCCAGTACTTC.

This clone showed up just a few times. This rearrangement joins TRBV2 to TRBJ1-2; D not certain. V shed 1 base and J shed 3 bases, with 6 bases lying between them. The CDR3 is 13 residues long. Germline CDR1 and CDR2: SNHLY and FYNNEI. CDR3 nucleotide sequence: TGTGCCAGCAGTGAAGGTCAATACTATGGCTACACCTTC. Amino acids: CASSEGQYYGYTF.

Remarks on this clone: The junction shows a germline mismatch at one end, possibly a read error. The V gene is TRBV7-7, the J gene TRBJ2-5; possibly TRBD2 for D (6 bases). The CDR3 loop spans 14 amino acids. Germline-derived CDR1 and CDR2 are SSHAT and FNYEAQ (reference sequence). The CDR3 here is CASSLAPGEETQYF. As DNA, the CDR3 is TGTGCTAGCAGCTTAGCGCCGGGAGAAGAGACCCAGTACTTC.